This paragraph covers one T cell receptor (beta chain) sequence. The record originates from a study of cytotoxic CD8 clonotypes in ibrutinib-treated CLL. Generated by immunoSEQ multiplex PCR, the TCRdb table keeps only in-frame clones and is missing some. The table records tens of thousands of clones, roughly 54% of them present only once. Germline CDR1 and CDR2: SGHTS and YDEGEE. V trimming: 3 bases; J trimming: 3 bases; junction bases outside the gene matches: 11. The CDR3 is 16 amino acids. The rearrangement uses TRBV5-8 and TRBJ2-7, with 8 nucleotides matching TRBD1. Here the sequenced sample was PBMCs, taken at disease progression, from a patient treated with ibrutinib. The clonotype comes from a human donor with chronic lymphocytic leukemia. The CDR3 DNA reads TGTGCCAGCAGCTCACCGCCCGGGACAGGAAACTACGAGCAGTACTTC. Its translation is CASSSPPGTGNYEQYF.